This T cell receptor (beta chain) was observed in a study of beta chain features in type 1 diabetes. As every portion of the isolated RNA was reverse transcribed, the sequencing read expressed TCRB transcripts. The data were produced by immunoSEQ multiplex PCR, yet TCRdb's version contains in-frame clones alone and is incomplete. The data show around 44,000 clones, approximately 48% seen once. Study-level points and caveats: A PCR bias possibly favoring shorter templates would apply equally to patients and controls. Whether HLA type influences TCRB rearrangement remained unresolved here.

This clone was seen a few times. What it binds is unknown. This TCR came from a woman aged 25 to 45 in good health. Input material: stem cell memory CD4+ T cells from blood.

CDR3 loop: CASSQGPGTHNEQFF. In nucleotides, the CDR3 is TGTGCCAGCAGCCAGGGGCCAGGGACCCACAATGAGCAGTTCTTC. The rearrangement uses TRBV6-5 and TRBJ2-1, with D possibly being TRBD1 (6 bases). From germline, CDR1 is MNHEY and CDR2 SVGAGI. Trimming took off 6 bases at V and 5 bases at J, with 17 bases between the two ends. CDR3 size: 15 residues.